The 30 T cell receptor beta chains below all came from one sample that was sequenced in a study of T-cell reconstitution after alpha-beta-depleted transplantation in children. Unique molecular identifiers tagged the TCRbeta library. TCRdb recomputed calls from the PCR reads with MiXCR, one row per CDR3 protein. The sample lists hundreds of thousands of distinct CDR3 sequences, 10% to 15% seen once, with about 2.2% in the top ten. Specimen: PBMCs, mostly from graft donor cells, collected 360 days after TCRalphabeta/CD19-depleted stem cell transplant. The receptor source for this set is a male patient between 5 and 17 years old who had a stem cell transplant for acute myeloid leukemia, so the T cells may come from the graft donor.

This clonotype turned up a few times. The chain recombines TRBV15 with TRBJ2-3; 8 positions match TRBD1. Germline trimming cut 0 bases from V and 3 bases from J; bases unmatched to any gene: 11. Per the germline V gene, CDR1 is LNHNV and CDR2 is YYDKDF (reference sequence). The CDR3 sequence is 18 residues long. CDR3 sequence reads: CATSRDAPRTGTTDTQYF. DNA of the CDR3: TGTGCCACCAGCAGAGATGCTCCGCGGACAGGGACAACAGATACGCAGTATTTT.

This clonotype was counted many times. The chain carries TRBV29-1 and TRBJ2-1; D is possibly TRBD2 (6 bases). Trimming shortened V by 6 bases and J by 6 bases, and 15 bases separated the two germline ends. This CDR3 comprises 13 residues. The V gene's germline CDR1 is SQVTM and CDR2 ANQGSEA. This CDR3 reads CSVLPGAFNEQFF. The CDR3 DNA follows: TGCAGCGTCCTCCCGGGAGCCTTCAATGAGCAGTTCTTC.

J is TRBJ2-7 and V is TRBV2, with TRBD2 identical over 10 bases. The V gene end was trimmed by 3 bases and the J gene end by 5 bases; junction bases not matched to a gene: 13. This CDR3 is built from 17 residues. Germline V gene sequence: CDR1 SNHLY, CDR2 FYNNEI. The CDR3 here is CASSDLRLAGVAHEQYF. The CDR3 DNA reads as TGTGCCAGCAGTGACCTTAGGCTAGCGGGAGTTGCCCACGAGCAGTACTTC.

The chain links TRBV5-1 to TRBJ2-1; TRBD2 agrees at 11 bases. Germline CDR1 and CDR2: SGHRS and YFSETQ. The CDR3 length is 17 residues. With 0 bases clipped from V and 10 bases from J, the junction kept 12 bases outside the gene matches. The CDR3 DNA follows: TGCGCCAGCAGCTTGGCGGCGGGTCTAGCGGGGGGAGGGGAGCAGTTCTTC. Protein sequence: CASSLAAGLAGGGEQFF.

This sequence joins TRBV29-1 and TRBJ2-4; D is perhaps TRBD1 (6 bases). CDR3 length: 13 residues. V was clipped by 5 bases and J by 4 bases, with 12 bases between them. Per the germline V gene, CDR1 is SQVTM and CDR2 is ANQGSEA. The CDR3 here is CSVTRGLKNIQYF. CDR3 nucleotide sequence: TGCAGCGTTACCAGGGGCTTAAAAAACATTCAGTACTTC.

This clonotype was found once. The rearrangement links TRBV20-1 to TRBJ1-4; 7 bases fit TRBD1. The germline CDR1 and CDR2 sequences are DFQATT and SNEGSKA (reference sequence). The CDR3 length is 14 residues. Trimming at V came to 3 bases and at J to 3 bases, leaving 4 bases not matched to a gene. The CDR3, as DNA: TGCAGTGCTAGTGGGGGACAGTCTAATGAAAAACTGTTTTTT. Protein product: CSASGGQSNEKLFF.

This clonotype was found a few times. The chain has TRBV6-2 or TRBV6-3 and TRBJ1-1; weak D call: TRBD1 (6 bases). The CDR3 totals 14 residues. Trimming shortened V by 6 bases and J by 0 bases, and 11 bases separated the two germline ends. Germline V CDR1 and CDR2: MNHEY, SVGEGT. The CDR3 loop is CASSYDRMNTEAFF. CDR3 DNA sequence: TGTGCCAGCAGCTACGACAGGATGAACACTGAAGCTTTCTTT.

V is TRBV29-1 and J is TRBJ2-7, with TRBD1 matching over 8 bases. This CDR3 has 15 residues. V was pared by 6 bases and J by 4 bases, with 14 bases of the junction left unmatched. The germline gives CDR1 SQVTM, CDR2 ANQGSEA. The CDR3 loop reads CSVPRGGTGAYEQYF. CDR3 nucleotides: TGCAGCGTACCCCGAGGGGGGACAGGCGCATACGAGCAGTACTTC.

This clonotype was picked up many times. CDR3 residues: CASNGRQGKNTGELFF. CDR3 DNA: TGTGCCAGCAACGGACGACAGGGGAAGAACACCGGGGAGCTGTTTTTT. The rearrangement uses TRBV9 and TRBJ2-2; TRBD1 agrees at 8 bases. This CDR3 comprises 16 residues. In germline, CDR1 is SGDLS, CDR2 YYNGEE. Trimming removed 6 bases from V and 1 base from J; junction bases left unmatched: 8. The whole variable domain, filled in from reference TRBV9 and TRBJ2-2, reads DSGVTQTPKHLITATGQRVTLRCSPRSGDLSVYWYQQSLDQGLQFLIQYYNGEERAKGNILERFSAQQFPDLHSELNLSSLELGDSALYFCASNGRQGKNTGELFFGEGSRLTVL.

In its sample, this clonotype was seen many times. The chain links TRBV5-1 to TRBJ1-2, with D tentatively TRBD1 (6 bases). This CDR3 spans 15 amino acids. Germline-derived CDR1 and CDR2 are SGHRS and YFSETQ. V gave up 3 bases and J gave up 0 bases, with 12 bases separating them. CDR3 protein: CASSYGQPPNYGYTF. In DNA, the CDR3 is TGCGCCAGCAGCTATGGACAGCCTCCTAACTATGGCTACACCTTC. The full variable domain, with the rest looked up from reference TRBV5-1 and TRBJ1-2, is KAGVTQTPRYLIKTRGQQVTLSCSPISGHRSVSWYQQTPGQGLQFLFEYFSETQRNKGNFPGRFSGRQFSNSRSEMNVSTLELGDSALYLCASSYGQPPNYGYTFGSGTRLTVV.

This clonotype was found many times. The CDR3 nucleotides read TGTGCCAGCAGCTCCCCGCTTGGGGGAGGCTCCATTTACGAGCAGTACTTC. Its protein is CASSSPLGGGSIYEQYF. The rearrangement uses TRBV13 and TRBJ2-7; a possible D gene is TRBD2 (6 bases). V lost 4 bases and J lost 4, with 23 bases in between. CDR3 length: 17 amino acids. Germline V gene lookup returns CDR1 PRHDT and CDR2 FYEKMQ (reference sequence).

This clonotype has only a few counts. This sequence joins TRBV20-1 and TRBJ1-4; the D gene is possibly TRBD1 (6 bases). The germline V gene has CDR1 DFQATT and CDR2 SNEGSKA (reference sequence). Between the trimmed V and J ends, which lost 0 bases and 3 bases, there was a span of 14 bases. This CDR3 has 16 amino acids. The CDR3 region has the DNA TGCAGTGCTAGAGATTTGGTCGGACAGTCTAATGAAAAACTGTTTTTT. It encodes CSARDLVGQSNEKLFF.

CDR3 coding DNA: TGTGCCAGCAGCCAAGATGATAACAGGGTGGGCACCGGGGAGCTGTTTTTT. It codes for CASSQDDNRVGTGELFF. V gene TRBV4-2 combines with J gene TRBJ2-2; possibly TRBD1 for D (6 bases). The CDR3 is 17 residues long. CDR1 is LGHNA and CDR2 is YNFKEQ in the germline V gene. Trimming shortened V by 0 bases and J by 4 bases, and 15 bases separated the two germline ends.

This clonotype was counted many times. This chain joins TRBV12-3 or TRBV12-4 and TRBJ2-2, with a tentative D call TRBD2 (6 bases). The CDR3 covers 15 residues. Between the trimmed V and J ends, which lost 2 bases and 6 bases, there was a span of 13 bases. The CDR3 coding sequence is TGTGCCAGCAGTTTAAGTGGGAGGACGGCCGGGGAGCTGTTTTTT. Its translation is CASSLSGRTAGELFF.

The chain uses TRBV6-2 or TRBV6-3 and TRBJ2-1, with D perhaps TRBD1 (6 bases). V gave up 8 bases and J gave up 5 bases, with 13 bases separating them. CDR1 and CDR2 (germline): MNHEY, SVGEGT. CDR3 length: 13 amino acids. In DNA form, the CDR3 reads TGTGCCAGCTGCCGGCCAGGGGACAATGAGCAGTTCTTC. Protein sequence: CASCRPGDNEQFF.

The V and J genes are TRBV9 and TRBJ2-5; D is perhaps TRBD2 (6 bases). The CDR3 sequence is 18 residues long. The V end lost 4 bases, the J end lost 5 bases, and 27 bases lay between the germline ends. Germline V gene lookup returns CDR1 SGDLS and CDR2 YYNGEE. CDR3 DNA: TGTGCCAGCAGCACCTCGCTTCGACTAGGCCCCCTTCGGGAGACCCAGTACTTC. It yields the protein CASSTSLRLGPLRETQYF.

The CDR3 here is CASSLKGTSYYEQYF. The CDR3 DNA sequence: TGTGCCAGCAGCTTAAAAGGGACTAGTTATTACGAGCAGTACTTC. The rearrangement uses TRBV7-8 and TRBJ2-7; 8 bases match TRBD2. Germline lookup yields CDR1 SGHVS and CDR2 FQNEAQ. J gave up 4 bases and V 2 bases, and 7 bases lay outside the gene matches. The CDR3 is 15 residues long.

The rearrangement links TRBV30 to TRBJ1-5, with D perhaps TRBD1 (5 bases). V dropped 4 bases and J dropped 5 bases, with 12 bases sitting between them. CDR3 size: 13 residues. CDR1 GTSNPN and CDR2 SVGIG come from the germline V gene (reference sequence). CDR3 bases: TGTGCCTGGACCGGGACCTTGGATCAGCCCCAGCATTTT. Translating it yields CAWTGTLDQPQHF.

The rearrangement links TRBV13 to TRBJ2-1, with TRBD2 identical over 9 bases. With 2 bases clipped from V and 9 bases from J, the junction kept 8 bases outside the gene matches. The CDR3 consists of 15 residues. Germline V CDR1 and CDR2: PRHDT, FYEKMQ (reference sequence). The CDR3 region is CASSLRGLASSEQFF. The CDR3 nucleotides read TGTGCCAGCAGCTTAAGAGGACTAGCGAGTTCTGAGCAGTTCTTC.

The chain is built from TRBV28 and TRBJ2-3; 13 bases align to TRBD2. J lost 1 base, V lost 6 bases, and 4 bases had no gene match. Germline CDR1 reads MDHEN; CDR2 reads SYDVKM. The CDR3 has 16 amino acids. CDR3 bases: TGTGCCAGCAGCGGGACTAGCGGGGATGGCACAGATACGCAGTATTTT. Translation: CASSGTSGDGTDTQYF.

This clonotype was found many times. The chain has TRBV7-6 and TRBJ2-5, with 7 bases aligning to TRBD2. Germline loops: CDR1 SGHVS, CDR2 FNYEAQ. This CDR3 comprises 15 residues. Trimming removed 0 bases from V and 7 bases from J; junction bases left unmatched: 8. CDR3: CASSLAEIAGGTQYF. In DNA, the CDR3 is TGTGCCAGCAGCTTAGCGGAGATAGCGGGTGGGACCCAGTACTTC. Variable domain in full (rest from reference TRBV7-6 and TRBJ2-5): GAGVSQSPRYKVTKRGQDVALRCDPISGHVSLYWYRQALGQGPEFLTYFNYEAQQDKSGLPNDRFSAERPEGSISTLTIQRTEQRDSAMYRCASSLAEIAGGTQYFGPGTRLLVL.

This clonotype was observed a handful of times. V gene TRBV28 combines with J gene TRBJ2-7, with D perhaps matching TRBD2 (6 bases). V shed 1 base and J shed 3 bases, with 13 bases lying between them. CDR1 and CDR2 from the germline V gene are MDHEN and SYDVKM. This CDR3 comprises 15 residues. CDR3 residues: CASSLYISGDYEQYF. CDR3 coding DNA: TGTGCCAGCAGTTTATACATCTCGGGGGACTACGAGCAGTACTTC.

The chain recombines TRBV4-3 with TRBJ2-5, with D perhaps matching TRBD2 (6 bases). Trimming stripped 0 bases from V and 3 bases from J, with 14 bases between. Germline V gene data show CDR1 as LGHNA and CDR2 as YSLEER. The CDR3 has 16 amino acids. The CDR3 region is CASSQDIPGGEETQYF. CDR3 in DNA: TGCGCCAGCAGCCAAGACATCCCCGGAGGGGAAGAGACCCAGTACTTC.

This clonotype was found a few times. The chain is built from TRBV11-2 and TRBJ2-5, with 9 bases identical to TRBD2. Germline loops: CDR1 SGHAT, CDR2 FQNNGV. CDR3 length: 18 amino acids. The V segment lost 4 bases and the J segment 2 bases; nucleotides outside the gene matches: 14. The CDR3 coding sequence is TGTGCCAGCAGCTCTGTTACTAGGCTAGCGGGAAAACAAGAGACCCAGTACTTC. As protein: CASSSVTRLAGKQETQYF.

At least ten counts were recorded for this clonotype. This sequence joins TRBV20-1 and TRBJ2-3, with 8 bases lining up with TRBD2. Germline V gives CDR1 DFQATT, CDR2 SNEGSKA (reference sequence). With 5 bases clipped from V and 5 bases from J, the junction kept 12 bases outside the gene matches. The CDR3 runs to 15 residues. CDR3 protein: CSACGVAGREDTQYF. The CDR3 nucleotides are TGCAGTGCTTGCGGGGTAGCGGGGCGGGAAGATACGCAGTATTTT.

In this sample, this clonotype turned up many times. V gene TRBV7-2 combines with J gene TRBJ2-7, with D perhaps assigned TRBD1 or TRBD2 (7 bases each). V lost 5 bases and J 2 bases, leaving 13 bases between the germline ends. CDR3 length: 14 residues. Germline V CDR1 and CDR2: SGHTA, FQGNSA. This CDR3 reads CASSLGRGPYEQYF. The CDR3 nucleotides are TGTGCCAGCAGCCTAGGGAGGGGGCCCTACGAGCAGTACTTC.

The rearrangement links TRBV29-1 to TRBJ2-5; D may be TRBD2 (5 bases). The germline gives CDR1 SQVTM, CDR2 ANQGSEA. CDR3 size: 13 residues. The CDR3 DNA reads TGCAGTGTTATGGGTTTTGGGAGAGAGACCCAGTACTTC. Residues: CSVMGFGRETQYF.

This clonotype was observed at least ten times. V usage is TRBV18 and J usage is TRBJ2-5, with 7 bases aligning to TRBD1. Per germline, CDR1 KGHSH and CDR2 LQKENI. The CDR3 totals 14 residues. The J segment lost 3 bases and the V segment lost 2 bases, leaving 3 bases of the junction unmatched. The CDR3 reads CASSPTTGEETQYF. The CDR3 nucleotides read TGTGCCAGCTCACCAACTACAGGGGAAGAGACCCAGTACTTC.

The rearrangement links TRBV5-1 to TRBJ1-2; TRBD1 agrees at 7 bases. The CDR3 is made up of 13 amino acids. Germline V gene data show CDR1 as SGHRS and CDR2 as YFSETQ. Germline trimming cut 4 bases from V and 8 bases from J; bases unmatched to any gene: 8. CDR3 bases: TGCGCCAGCAGCCTAACAGGGGATGCGGGCTACACCTTC. Translating gives CASSLTGDAGYTF.

Only a few counts were recorded for this clonotype. The chain is built from TRBV14 and TRBJ2-2; tentatively, D is TRBD2 (5 bases). V was cut by 10 bases and J by 5 bases, with 11 bases left in between. CDR1 SGHDN and CDR2 FVKESK come from the germline V gene. The CDR3 covers 12 residues. CDR3 in amino acids: CATHWRTGELFF. In DNA form, the CDR3 reads TGTGCCACTCACTGGAGGACCGGGGAGCTGTTTTTT.